This T cell receptor beta chain appears in the sequencing data of a study of blood T cell repertoires in COVID-19 (dated by TCRdb to 2019 to 2021). Concerning the study at large: The collaborator samples originated in the United States, Italy and Spain and spanned the acute and convalescent phases of COVID-19. HLA class I and class II types, where available, came from metadata supplied by the sample provider rather than from assay-based typing. The repertoires were released in a freely available public database intended as a resource for research on the immune response to SARS-CoV-2. The prospective study material was composed of cDNA or gDNA derived from T cells, B-cell-depleted T cells, or PBMCs. A de-identified subject ID, COVID-19 status, age in years and sex were almost always included in the sample metadata. Samples were obtained from the ongoing ImmuneRACE study (first 160 participants) and from some 1,200 subjects provided by 6 global collaborators. The dataset comprised deeply sampled blood TCRbeta repertoires from subjects exposed to, actively infected with, or recovered from COVID-19.

TCRbeta CDR3 regions were amplified from genomic DNA by means of the immunoSEQ Assay, a bias-controlled multiplex PCR. On the study's bioinformatics: Nucleated cell counts per sample were estimated from amplification of reference gene primers within the assay. To quantify the absolute abundance of each unique TCRbeta CDR3 rearrangement, sequence reads were collapsed and filtered. For each sample, productive Simpson clonality was calculated as the square root of Simpson's diversity index across productive rearrangements. The clones in this table, taken by TCRdb from immuneACCESS, are in-frame only. Not every clone is retained; where verified, under half of the shortfall comes from an unresolved V gene, and the cause of the rest is unknown. D and trimming were read from the DNA, whereas the V and J calls and clone size are those reported in that table. The sample contains around 300,000 clones, about 85% of them found a single time. The top ten hold about 2.3% of the sample.

V sheds 3 bases and J sheds 0 bases, leaving 15 bases between their ends. The CDR3 has 17 amino acids, counting the end cysteine and phenylalanine. Only the CDR3 region is kept as DNA, spanning 51 bases read in frame from base 1. CDR1 and CDR2 are read off the germline V gene as SGHRS and YFSETQ. Study-wide conclusions, independent of this receptor: Clinical and demographic metadata were provided uncurated, with the amount varying by source and participant.

Participants in the prospective study were aged roughly 18 to 90 years, lived in 20 to 30 United States geographic areas, and enrolled through a virtual design. Cohort assignment in the prospective study relied on participant-reported clinical history from a screening survey and a study questionnaire. Recovered participants in ImmuneRACE Cohort 3 were defined as having two consecutive negative NP/OP PCR tests, clearance from a healthcare professional, or resolution of symptoms. In the prospective study, whole blood, serum and a nasopharyngeal or oropharyngeal swab were collected from each participant by mobile phlebotomists. Additional blood draws and questionnaires over an approximately two-month period could optionally be provided by prospective study participants. Before DNA extraction, prospective study blood samples were shipped either frozen or at room temperature. This clone was recorded a few times. Its specific antigen is unknown. No much larger clone exists at a distance of one base, and base qualities are not known.

This sequence originates from a woman in her forties or fifties who had recovered from COVID-19. The sequence links TRBV5-1 to TRBJ1-4; the D gene assignment is ambiguous. The sequencing input was PBMCs or T cells enriched from blood (not recorded which). The CDR3 sequence is CASSWSSGSPTNEKLFF. The nucleotides read TGCGCCAGCAGCTGGAGTTCCGGGAGCCCAACTAATGAAAAACTGTTTTTT.